Listed below are T cell receptor beta chains from one sample, sequenced in a study of cytomegalovirus exposure and HLA in healthy donors. This table comes from immunoSEQ multiplex PCR, and its TCRdb copy is limited to in-frame clones, with some not included. This sample's table reports tens of thousands of clones. The sequenced sample consisted of PBMCs. The receptor source for this set is a woman aged 25 to 39 in good health and CMV-seronegative. Each CDR3 is given with its conserved first and last residue.

J gene: TRBJ2-7; V gene: TRBV21-1; CDR3 protein: CASSRDTHYEQYF
J gene: TRBJ2-7; V gene: TRBV7-2; CDR3 protein: CASSPGVSAYEQYF
J gene: TRBJ1-2; V gene: TRBV27; CDR3 protein: CASSARPPGGGYTF
J gene: TRBJ2-1; V gene: TRBV7-9; CDR3 protein: CASTPGQGVLYNEQFF
J gene: TRBJ2-1; V gene: TRBV6-1; CDR3 protein: CASRPSGGGGEQFF
J gene: TRBJ2-7; V gene: TRBV7-2; CDR3 protein: CASSLDSFSYEQYF
J gene: TRBJ2-1; V gene: TRBV28; CDR3 protein: CASSSRGGERWDEQFF
J gene: TRBJ1-6; V gene: TRBV18; CDR3 protein: CASSPLGQVNSPLHF
J gene: TRBJ2-7; V gene: TRBV7-6; CDR3 protein: CASSYGLAGGSSYEQYF
J gene: TRBJ2-7; V gene: TRBV7-9; CDR3 protein: CASSRSLHEQYF
J gene: TRBJ1-2; V gene: TRBV7-8; CDR3 protein: CASSYDRNYGYTF
J gene: TRBJ1-4; V gene: TRBV28; CDR3 protein: CASSFTGGVPEKLFF
J gene: TRBJ2-1; V gene: TRBV30; CDR3 protein: CAWGRDSDNEQFF
J gene: TRBJ1-2; V gene: TRBV5-1; CDR3 protein: CASSSGGNYGYTF
J gene: TRBJ2-1; V gene: TRBV5-6; CDR3 protein: CASSRPGLAGANEQFF
J gene: TRBJ2-3; V gene: TRBV29-1; CDR3 protein: CSVVSTDTQYF
J gene: TRBJ1-6; V gene: TRBV30; CDR3 protein: CACGVSPLHF
J gene: TRBJ2-7; V gene: TRBV4-1; CDR3 protein: CAKTGQGSEQYF
J gene: TRBJ2-7; V gene: TRBV5-6; CDR3 protein: CASSLGPLWSVEQYF
J gene: TRBJ2-7; V gene: TRBV7-8; CDR3 protein: CASSLELASQTYEQYF
J gene: TRBJ1-2; V gene: TRBV2; CDR3 protein: CASSGTGGVYGYTF
J gene: TRBJ1-6; V gene: TRBV11-2; CDR3 protein: CASSSGPGRESPLHF
J gene: TRBJ2-3; V gene: TRBV5-4; CDR3 protein: CASSLQRGTDTQYF
J gene: TRBJ1-1; V gene: TRBV6-5; CDR3 protein: CASSYSRVHTEDFF
J gene: TRBJ2-3; V gene: TRBV5-1; CDR3 protein: CASSSPGGDTQYF
J gene: TRBJ2-5; V gene: TRBV18; CDR3 protein: CASSPSRTGETQYF
J gene: TRBJ1-2; V gene: TRBV7-6; CDR3 protein: CASGRVPGGGYTF
J gene: TRBJ2-7; V gene: TRBV30; CDR3 protein: CACQNSLSYEQYF
J gene: TRBJ1-1; V gene: TRBV18; CDR3 protein: CASSPSKEVAFF
J gene: TRBJ1-4; V gene: TRBV6-1; CDR3 protein: CASTDRGANEKLFF
J gene: TRBJ2-7; V gene: TRBV7-9; CDR3 protein: CASSLGSFYEQYF
J gene: TRBJ1-3; V gene: TRBV7-2; CDR3 protein: CASSPDRNSGNTIYF
J gene: TRBJ2-7; V gene: TRBV15; CDR3 protein: CATSRGGTSGTYEQYF
J gene: TRBJ2-1; V gene: TRBV4-1; CDR3 protein: CASSYDRASYNEQFF
J gene: TRBJ1-2; V gene: TRBV28; CDR3 protein: CASSLTDRGVYGYTF
J gene: TRBJ1-1; V gene: TRBV5-1; CDR3 protein: CASSLDSVTEAFF
J gene: TRBJ2-3; V gene: TRBV4-1; CDR3 protein: CASSQEGSGGAKDTQYF
J gene: TRBJ2-7; V gene: TRBV18; CDR3 protein: CASSRHGTGTYEQYF
J gene: TRBJ1-1; V gene: TRBV2; CDR3 protein: CASSESQQGAVTEAFF
J gene: TRBJ1-6; V gene: TRBV15; CDR3 protein: CATGGTGNNSPLHF
J gene: TRBJ2-1; V gene: TRBV18; CDR3 protein: CASSPAGHGNEQFF
J gene: TRBJ1-1; V gene: TRBV2; CDR3 protein: CASRGYREEAFF
J gene: TRBJ2-3; V gene: TRBV7-6; CDR3 protein: CASSLGQGLDTQYF
J gene: TRBJ2-7; V gene: TRBV18; CDR3 protein: CASSPPENAYEQYF
J gene: TRBJ2-1; V gene: TRBV6-5; CDR3 protein: CASKAAGGVDEQFF